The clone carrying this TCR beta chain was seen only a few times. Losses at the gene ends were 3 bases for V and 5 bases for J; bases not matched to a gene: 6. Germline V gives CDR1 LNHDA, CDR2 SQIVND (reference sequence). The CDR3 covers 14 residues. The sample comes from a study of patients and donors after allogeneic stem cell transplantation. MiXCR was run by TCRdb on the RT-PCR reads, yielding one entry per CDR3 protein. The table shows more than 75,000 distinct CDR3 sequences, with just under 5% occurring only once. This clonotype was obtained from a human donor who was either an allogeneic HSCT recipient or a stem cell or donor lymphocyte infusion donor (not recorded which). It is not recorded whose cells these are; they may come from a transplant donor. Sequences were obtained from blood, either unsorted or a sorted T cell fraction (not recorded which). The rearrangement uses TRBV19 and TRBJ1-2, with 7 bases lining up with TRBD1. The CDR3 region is CASSIFRGEYGYTF. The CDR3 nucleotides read TGTGCCAGTAGTATTTTCAGGGGGGAGTATGGCTACACCTTC.